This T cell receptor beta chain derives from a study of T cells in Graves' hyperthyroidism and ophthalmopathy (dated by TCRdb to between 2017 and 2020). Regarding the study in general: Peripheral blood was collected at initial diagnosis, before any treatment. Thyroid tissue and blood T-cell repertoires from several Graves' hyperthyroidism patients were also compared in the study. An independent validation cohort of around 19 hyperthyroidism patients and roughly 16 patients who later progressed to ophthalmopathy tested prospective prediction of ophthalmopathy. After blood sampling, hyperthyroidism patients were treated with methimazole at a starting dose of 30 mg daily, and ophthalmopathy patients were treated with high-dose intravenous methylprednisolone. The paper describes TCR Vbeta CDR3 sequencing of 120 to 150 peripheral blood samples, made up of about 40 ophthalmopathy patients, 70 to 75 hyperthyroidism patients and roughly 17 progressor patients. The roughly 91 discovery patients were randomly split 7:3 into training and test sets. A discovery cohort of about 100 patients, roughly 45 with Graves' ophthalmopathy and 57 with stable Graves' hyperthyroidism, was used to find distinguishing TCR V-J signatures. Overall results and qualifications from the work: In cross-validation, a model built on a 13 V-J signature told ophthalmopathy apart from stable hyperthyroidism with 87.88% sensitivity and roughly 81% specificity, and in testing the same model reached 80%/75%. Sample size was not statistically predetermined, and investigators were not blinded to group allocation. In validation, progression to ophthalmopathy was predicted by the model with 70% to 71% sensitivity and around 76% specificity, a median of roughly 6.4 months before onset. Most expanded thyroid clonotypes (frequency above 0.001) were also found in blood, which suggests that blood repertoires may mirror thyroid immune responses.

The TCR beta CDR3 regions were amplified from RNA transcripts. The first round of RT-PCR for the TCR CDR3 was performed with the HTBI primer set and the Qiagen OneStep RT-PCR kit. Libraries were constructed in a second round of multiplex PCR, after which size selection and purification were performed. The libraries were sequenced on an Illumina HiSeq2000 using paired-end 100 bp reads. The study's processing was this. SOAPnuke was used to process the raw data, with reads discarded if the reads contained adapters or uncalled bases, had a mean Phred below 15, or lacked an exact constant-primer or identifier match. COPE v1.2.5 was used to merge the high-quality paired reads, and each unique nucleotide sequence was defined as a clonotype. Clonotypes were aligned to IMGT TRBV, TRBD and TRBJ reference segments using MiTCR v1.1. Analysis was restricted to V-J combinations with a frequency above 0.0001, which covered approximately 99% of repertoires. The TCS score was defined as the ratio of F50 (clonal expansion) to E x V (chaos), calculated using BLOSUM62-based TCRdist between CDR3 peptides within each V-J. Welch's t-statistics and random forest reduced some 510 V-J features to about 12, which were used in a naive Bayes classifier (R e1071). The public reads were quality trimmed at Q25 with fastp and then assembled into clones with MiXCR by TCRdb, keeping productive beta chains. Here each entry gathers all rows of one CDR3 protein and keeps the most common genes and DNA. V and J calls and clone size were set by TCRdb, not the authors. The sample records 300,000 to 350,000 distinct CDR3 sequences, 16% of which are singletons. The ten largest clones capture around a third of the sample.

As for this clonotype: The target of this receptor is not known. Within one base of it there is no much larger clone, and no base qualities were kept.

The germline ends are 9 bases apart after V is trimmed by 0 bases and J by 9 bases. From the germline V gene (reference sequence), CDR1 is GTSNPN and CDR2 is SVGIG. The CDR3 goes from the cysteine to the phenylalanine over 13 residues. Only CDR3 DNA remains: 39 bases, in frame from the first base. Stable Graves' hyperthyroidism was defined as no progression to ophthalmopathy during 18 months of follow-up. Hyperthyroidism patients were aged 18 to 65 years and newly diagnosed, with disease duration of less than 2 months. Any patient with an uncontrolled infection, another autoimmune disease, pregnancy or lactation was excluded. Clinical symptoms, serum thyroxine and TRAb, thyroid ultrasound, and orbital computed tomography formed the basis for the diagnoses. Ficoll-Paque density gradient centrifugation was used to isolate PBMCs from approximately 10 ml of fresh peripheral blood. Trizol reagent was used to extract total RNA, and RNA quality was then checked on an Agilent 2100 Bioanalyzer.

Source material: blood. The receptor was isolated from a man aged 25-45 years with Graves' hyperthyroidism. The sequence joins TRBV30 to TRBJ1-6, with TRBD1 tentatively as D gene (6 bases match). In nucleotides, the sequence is TGTGCCTGGAGTGTTACAGGGACTTCACCCCTCCACTTT. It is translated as CAWSVTGTSPLHF. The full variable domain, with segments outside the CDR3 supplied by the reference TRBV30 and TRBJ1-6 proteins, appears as SQTIHQWPATLVQPVGSPLSLECTVEGTSNPNLYWYRQAAGRGLQLLFYSVGIGQISSEVPQNLSASRPQDRQFILSSKKLLLSDSGFYLCAWSVTGTSPLHFGNGTRLTVT.